This T cell receptor (beta chain) was documented in a study of cytomegalovirus exposure and HLA in healthy donors. With 60 Vbeta and 13 Jbeta primers, the PCR was carried out. Original data processing: In a later analysis, around 10 million of 83 million or so unique beta chains occurred in at least two donors. Repertoires were generated with immunoSEQ multiplex PCR, while TCRdb's copy carries only in-frame clones and drops some. The V and J calls and clone size were taken over from that table, and D and trimming were inferred from the DNA. The sample carries roughly 100,000 clones, 60% to 70% recorded once. A word on this clone: Its antigen is unidentified.

Points from the study as a whole: TCR beta chains associated with HLA were, in a later analysis, more clonally expanded than equally common others. Another analysis was done later, and it associated approximately 18,000 TCR beta sequences with HLA alleles at 0.05 false discovery rate. Across HLA loci, a later analysis found differing TCR association rates, with DRB1 most and HLA-C fewest.

Unmatched junction bases numbered 5, after V lost 4 bases and J lost 13 bases. The CDR3 is 13 amino acids. Germline assignment: CDR1 LGHNA and CDR2 YNFKEQ. V is TRBV4-2 and J is TRBJ1-6; 9 bases are a match to TRBD1. Source material: PBMCs. This clonotype was obtained from a man younger than 40 in good health and CMV-seropositive. The CDR3 nucleotides read TGTGCCAGCAGCCGGACAGGGGAGGTCCCCCTCCACTTT. It translates to CASSRTGEVPLHF.